Here is one TCR beta chain with its context. The specificity of this receptor is unknown. Base-call qualities are not available, and no considerably larger clone is one nucleotide away. At diagnosis, tumor, uninvolved tumor-adjacent lung and peripheral blood were collected and then preserved as a mix of FFPE and fresh-frozen material. Blood samples were analyzed as peripheral blood mononuclear cells for TCR repertoire profiling. The immunoSEQ Assay was used to sequence TCR beta CDR3 regions from DNA. Regarding the original processing steps: To compute T cell density, TCR beta template counts were normalized to usable DNA, which was estimated by amplifying housekeeping genes. The preseqR package was used to estimate richness by extrapolating to 400,000 templates for PBMC samples and to 120,000 templates for tissue samples. Clonality was calculated as one minus Pielou's evenness. Tissue-enriched TCRs were identified by differential abundance testing using productive amino-acid clonotypes, minimum total count 5 and alpha 0.1. Repertoire overlap between compartments was quantified with the Jaccard Index and Morisita Overlap Index. TCR beta CDR3s were clustered by GLIPH together with public tetramer-defined viral CDR3s, and at least three viral sequences plus V-gene enrichment were required for viral motifs. TCRdb carries this immuneACCESS record with in-frame sequences only. Its versions omit some clonotypes, under half of them owing to an unresolved V gene in the studies checked, with the rest unexplained. V and J calls and clone size are as listed in that table; D and trimming were resolved from the DNA. The sample table records tens of thousands of clones; roughly 90% of these occur just once. Around 4.1% of the sample rests with the top ten.

The source of the sample is a study of T cells in localized non-small cell lung cancer (dated by TCRdb to between 2020 and 2021). As for the study more broadly: The study examined T cell repertoires in under 300 patients with early-stage NSCLC and compared tumors with uninvolved tumor-adjacent lungs. The mean age of the NSCLC patients was under 70 years, with about 130 men and 110 or so women. The cohort consisted of approximately 240 treatment-naive NSCLC patients whose localized lung tumors had been resected. The study at large found these results: Uninvolved tumor-adjacent lung showed the highest T cell clonality, higher than tumor, which suggests more focused antigenic responses in the adjacent lung. Because multi-region tumor sequencing was not performed, intratumor heterogeneity could not be ruled out. Of the top 100 tumor clones, a median of 57 were detected in paired uninvolved adjacent lung; roughly 26 were also among that lung's top 100. Because the study design was exploratory, TCR variables were selected using unadjusted p-values without false-discovery rate correction. Longer overall survival was associated with higher T cell density in blood, whereas shorter survival was associated with higher clonality in adjacent lung.

As encoded in the germline V gene, CDR1 is SGHTA while CDR2 is FQGNSA. V was cut back by 1 base and J by 0 bases, leaving a gap of 4 bases between them. Taken from cysteine to phenylalanine, the CDR3 has 14 residues. This entry keeps only the CDR3 DNA: 42 bases, framed from base 1. The specimen comprised peripheral blood, sampled before any cancer treatment. The sequence derives from a man between 40 and 69 years old with stage I lung adenocarcinoma. In this chain, TRBV7-2 is recombined with TRBJ1-5, with the D gene not clear enough to name. The bases read TGTGCCAGCAGCTTAGGACCTAGCAATCAGCCCCAGCATTTT. This sequence encodes CASSLGPSNQPQHF.